This TCR beta chain stems from a study of T-cell reconstitution after alpha-beta-depleted transplantation in children. General study findings and limits: Once a year had passed after transplant, T-cell counts and diversity came mostly from newly produced T cells. The study reportedly traced alpha-beta T cells about two months after transplant to several hundred expanded graft clones. Certain patients had high TCRbeta diversity at day 60, and it came from recipient T cells and thymic progenitors that survived.

Remarks on this clonotype: The antigen remains unidentified.

The CDR3 has 14 amino acids. The ends were cut back, 4 bases at V and 4 bases at J, with 11 bases in the middle. Germline CDR1 and CDR2: SEHNR and FQNEAQ (reference sequence). Library preparation (for TCRbeta) was performed with unique molecular identifiers. TCRdb recomputed calls from the PCR reads with MiXCR, one row per CDR3 protein. The sample contains 700,000 to 950,000 distinct CDR3 sequences, about 15% of which appear only once. The sequencing here drew on PBMCs, mostly from graft donor cells, taken 360 days after TCRalphabeta/CD19-depleted stem cell transplant. The V call is TRBV7-9, the J call TRBJ1-5; no firm D call. This receptor was obtained from a male patient under 18 who had a stem cell transplant for acute lymphoblastic leukemia, so the T cells may come from the graft donor. The CDR3 loop is CASSSINVNQPQHF. CDR3 DNA: TGTGCCAGCAGCTCAATCAACGTGAATCAGCCCCAGCATTTT.